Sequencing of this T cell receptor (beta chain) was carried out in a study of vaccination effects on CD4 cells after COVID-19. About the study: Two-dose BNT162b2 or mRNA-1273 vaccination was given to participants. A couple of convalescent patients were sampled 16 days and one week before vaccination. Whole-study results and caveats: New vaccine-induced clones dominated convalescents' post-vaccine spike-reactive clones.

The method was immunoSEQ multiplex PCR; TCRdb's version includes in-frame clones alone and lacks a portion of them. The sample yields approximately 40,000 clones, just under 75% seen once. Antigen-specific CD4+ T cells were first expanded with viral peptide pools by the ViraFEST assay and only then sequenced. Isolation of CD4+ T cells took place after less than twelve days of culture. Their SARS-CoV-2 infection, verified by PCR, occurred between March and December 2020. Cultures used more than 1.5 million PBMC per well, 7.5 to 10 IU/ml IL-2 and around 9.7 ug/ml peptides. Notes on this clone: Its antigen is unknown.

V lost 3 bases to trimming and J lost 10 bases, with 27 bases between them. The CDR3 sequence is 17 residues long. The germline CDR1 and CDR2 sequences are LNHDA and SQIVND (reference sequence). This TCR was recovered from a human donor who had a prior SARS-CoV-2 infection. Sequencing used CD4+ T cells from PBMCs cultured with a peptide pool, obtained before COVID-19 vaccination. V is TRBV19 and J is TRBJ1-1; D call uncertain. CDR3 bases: TGTGCCAGTAGTATTTTCCGGGCCGGTGGATCTCTCGGAGTAGCTTTCTTT. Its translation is CASSIFRAGGSLGVAFF.